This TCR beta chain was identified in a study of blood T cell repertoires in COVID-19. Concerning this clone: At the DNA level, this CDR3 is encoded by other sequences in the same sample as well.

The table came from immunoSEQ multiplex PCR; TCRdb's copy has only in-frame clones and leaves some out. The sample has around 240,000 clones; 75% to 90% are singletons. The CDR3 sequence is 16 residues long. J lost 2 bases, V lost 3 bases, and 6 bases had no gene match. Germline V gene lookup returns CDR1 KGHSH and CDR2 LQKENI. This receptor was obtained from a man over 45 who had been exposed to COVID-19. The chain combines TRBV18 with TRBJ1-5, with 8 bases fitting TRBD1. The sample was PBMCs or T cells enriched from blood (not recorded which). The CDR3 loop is CASSPGQGGGNQPQHF. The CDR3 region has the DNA TGTGCCAGCTCACCTGGACAGGGCGGTGGCAATCAGCCCCAGCATTTT. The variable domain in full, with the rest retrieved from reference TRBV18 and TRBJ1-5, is NAGVMQNPRHLVRRRGQEARLRCSPMKGHSHVYWYRQLPEEGLKFMVYLQKENIIDESGMPKERFSAEFPKEGPSILRIQQVVRGDSAAYFCASSPGQGGGNQPQHFGDGTRLSIL.